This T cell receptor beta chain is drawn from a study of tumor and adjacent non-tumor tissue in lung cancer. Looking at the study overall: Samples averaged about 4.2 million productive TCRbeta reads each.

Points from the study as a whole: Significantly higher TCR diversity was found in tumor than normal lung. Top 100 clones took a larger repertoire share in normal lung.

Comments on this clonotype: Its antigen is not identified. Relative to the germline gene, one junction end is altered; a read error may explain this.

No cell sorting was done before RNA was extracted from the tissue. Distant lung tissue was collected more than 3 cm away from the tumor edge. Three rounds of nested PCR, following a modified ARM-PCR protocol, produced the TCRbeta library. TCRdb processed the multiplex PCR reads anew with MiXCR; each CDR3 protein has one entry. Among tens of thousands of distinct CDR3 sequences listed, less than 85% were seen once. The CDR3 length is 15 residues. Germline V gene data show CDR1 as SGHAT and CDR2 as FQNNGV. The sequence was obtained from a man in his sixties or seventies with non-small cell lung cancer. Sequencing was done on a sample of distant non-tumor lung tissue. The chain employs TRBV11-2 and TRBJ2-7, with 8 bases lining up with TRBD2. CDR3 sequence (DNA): TGTGCCAGCAGCTTAGATCGGAGCGGGAGATACGAGCAATACTTC. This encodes CASSLDRSGRYEQYF.